The clone carrying this TCR beta chain was counted a few times. The data belong to a study of shared clonotypes between healthy human individuals. Background on the study: Donors, aged 18 to 49, were a couple of women and three men.

Profiling relied on immunoSEQ multiplex PCR, and the TCRdb table lists in-frame clones only, not all of them. Among roughly 640,000 clones listed, approximately 79% were seen once. V lost 6 bases and J lost 0; bases outside the gene matches: 7. CDR1 SGHAT and CDR2 FQNNGV come from the germline V gene. This CDR3 region has 16 residues. Material: memory CD4+ T cells sorted from blood. Subset specified: CD45RA-negative fraction. The TCR originated in a woman between 25 and 40 years old in good health. The V call is TRBV11-2, the J call TRBJ1-4, with 7 bases fitting TRBD1. The CDR3 protein is CASSQGGHATNEKLFF. In DNA, the CDR3 is TGTGCCAGCAGTCAAGGGGGCCATGCAACTAATGAAAAACTGTTTTTT.